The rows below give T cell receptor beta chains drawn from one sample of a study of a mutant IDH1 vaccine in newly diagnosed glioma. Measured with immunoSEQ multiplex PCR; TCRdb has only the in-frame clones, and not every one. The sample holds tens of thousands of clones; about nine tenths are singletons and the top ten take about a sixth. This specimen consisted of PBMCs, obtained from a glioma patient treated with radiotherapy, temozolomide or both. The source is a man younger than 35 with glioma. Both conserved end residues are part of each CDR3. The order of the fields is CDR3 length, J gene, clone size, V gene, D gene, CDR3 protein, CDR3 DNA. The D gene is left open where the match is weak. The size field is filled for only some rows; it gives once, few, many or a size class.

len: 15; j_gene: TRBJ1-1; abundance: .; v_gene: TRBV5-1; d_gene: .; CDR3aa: CASSPGQGLGTEAFF; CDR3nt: TGCGCCAGCAGCCCTGGACAAGGCTTGGGCACTGAAGCTTTCTTT
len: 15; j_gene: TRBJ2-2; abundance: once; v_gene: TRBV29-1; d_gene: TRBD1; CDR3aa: CSVDLRGLGTGELFF; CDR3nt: TGCAGCGTTGATCTCAGGGGGCTCGGTACCGGGGAGCTGTTTTTT
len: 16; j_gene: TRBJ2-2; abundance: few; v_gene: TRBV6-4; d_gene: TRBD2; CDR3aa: CASSEGAGDNTGELFF; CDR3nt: TGTGCCAGCAGTGAAGGTGCGGGAGATAACACCGGGGAGCTGTTTTTT
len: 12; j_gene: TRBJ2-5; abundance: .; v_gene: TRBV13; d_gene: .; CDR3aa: CASSADRETQYF; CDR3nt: TGTGCCAGCAGCGCGGACAGAGAGACCCAGTACTTC
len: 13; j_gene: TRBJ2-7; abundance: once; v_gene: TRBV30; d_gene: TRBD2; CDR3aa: CAWRWRGSYEQYF; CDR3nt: TGTGCCTGGAGGTGGCGGGGGAGCTACGAGCAGTACTTC
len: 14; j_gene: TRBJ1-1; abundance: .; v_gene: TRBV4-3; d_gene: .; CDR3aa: CASSPTGFNTEAFF; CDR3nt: TGCGCCAGCAGCCCCACAGGGTTTAACACTGAAGCTTTCTTT
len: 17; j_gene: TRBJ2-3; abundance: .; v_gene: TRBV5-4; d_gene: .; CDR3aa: CASREGLQTRSTDTQYF; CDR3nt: TGTGCCAGCAGGGAAGGTTTGCAAACCCGGAGCACAGATACGCAGTATTTT
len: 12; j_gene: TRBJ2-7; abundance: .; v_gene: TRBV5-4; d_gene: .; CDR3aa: CASSSLTGEQYF; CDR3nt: TGTGCCAGCAGCTCCCTAACAGGGGAGCAGTACTTC
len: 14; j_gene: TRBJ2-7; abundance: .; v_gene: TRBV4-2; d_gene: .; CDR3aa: CASSQELTAYEQYF; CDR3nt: TGTGCCAGCAGCCAAGAGCTTACAGCCTACGAGCAGTACTTC
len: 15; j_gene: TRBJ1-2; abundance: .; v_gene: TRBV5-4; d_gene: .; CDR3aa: CASSAPDLANYGYTF; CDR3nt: TGTGCCAGCAGCGCGCCGGACCTAGCTAACTATGGCTACACCTTC
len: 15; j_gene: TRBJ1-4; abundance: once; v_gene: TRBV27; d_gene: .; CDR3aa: CASSLSGSRYEKLFF; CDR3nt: TGTGCCAGCAGTTTGTCAGGGTCTCGATACGAAAAACTGTTTTTT
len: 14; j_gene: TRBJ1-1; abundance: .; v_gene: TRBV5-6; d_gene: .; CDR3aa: CASSLRIMNTEAFF; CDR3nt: TGTGCCAGCAGCTTGCGAATCATGAACACTGAAGCTTTCTTT
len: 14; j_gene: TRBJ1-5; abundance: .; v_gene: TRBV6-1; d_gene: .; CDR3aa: CASSVTGSNQPQHF; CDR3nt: TGTGCCAGCAGTGTAACGGGTAGCAATCAGCCCCAGCATTTT
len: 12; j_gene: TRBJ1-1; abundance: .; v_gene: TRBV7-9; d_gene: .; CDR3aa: CASSDRDTEAFF; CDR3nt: TGTGCCAGCAGCGATAGGGACACTGAAGCTTTCTTT
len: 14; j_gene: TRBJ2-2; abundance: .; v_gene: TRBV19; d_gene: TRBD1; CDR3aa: CAGRETGESGELFF; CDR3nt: TGTGCCGGACGAGAGACAGGGGAGAGCGGGGAGCTGTTTTTT
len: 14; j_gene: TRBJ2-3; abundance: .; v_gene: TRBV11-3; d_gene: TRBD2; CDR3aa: CASSPTSGTRAQYF; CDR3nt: TGTGCCAGCAGCCCAACCAGCGGGACGAGGGCGCAGTATTTT
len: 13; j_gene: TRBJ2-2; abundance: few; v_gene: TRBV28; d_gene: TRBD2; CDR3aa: CASSGGGTGELFF; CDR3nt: TGTGCCAGTAGCGGGGGGGGGACCGGGGAGCTGTTTTTT
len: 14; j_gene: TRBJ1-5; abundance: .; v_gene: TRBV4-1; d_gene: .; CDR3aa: CASSSPGLSQPQHF; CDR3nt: TGCGCCAGCAGCTCCCCAGGATTAAGTCAGCCCCAGCATTTT
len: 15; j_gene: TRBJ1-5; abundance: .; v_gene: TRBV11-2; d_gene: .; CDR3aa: CASSRLEGSNQPQHF; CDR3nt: TGTGCCAGCAGCCGACTTGAGGGCAGCAATCAGCCCCAGCATTTT
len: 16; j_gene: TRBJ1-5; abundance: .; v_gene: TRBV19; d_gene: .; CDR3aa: CASNRQDSYSNQPQHF; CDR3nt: TGTGCCAGCAACCGACAGGACTCCTATAGCAATCAGCCCCAGCATTTT
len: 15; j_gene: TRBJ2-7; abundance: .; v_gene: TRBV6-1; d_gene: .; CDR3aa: CASSESLAGSYEQYF; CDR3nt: TGTGCCAGCAGTGAAAGTCTAGCTGGCTCCTACGAGCAGTACTTC
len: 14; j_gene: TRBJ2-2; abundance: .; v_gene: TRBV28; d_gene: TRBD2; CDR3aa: CASSFSRETGELFF; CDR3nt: TGTGCCAGCAGTTTCTCGCGGGAGACCGGGGAGCTGTTTTTT
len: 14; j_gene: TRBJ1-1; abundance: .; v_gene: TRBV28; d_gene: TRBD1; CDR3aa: CASIEQGWNTEAFF; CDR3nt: TGTGCCAGCATCGAACAGGGGTGGAACACTGAAGCTTTCTTT
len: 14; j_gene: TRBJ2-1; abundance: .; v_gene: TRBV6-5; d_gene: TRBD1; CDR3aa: CASSLRDRDDEQFF; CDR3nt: TGTGCCAGCAGTCTCCGGGACAGGGATGATGAGCAGTTCTTC
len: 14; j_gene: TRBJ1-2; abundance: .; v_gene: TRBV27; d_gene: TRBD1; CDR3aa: CASSPWTGSYGYTF; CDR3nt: TGTGCCAGCAGTCCCTGGACAGGGTCATATGGCTACACCTTC
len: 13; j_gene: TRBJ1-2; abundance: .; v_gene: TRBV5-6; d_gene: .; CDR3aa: CASSSGQPLGYTF; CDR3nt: TGTGCCAGCAGCTCTGGACAGCCGTTAGGCTACACCTTC
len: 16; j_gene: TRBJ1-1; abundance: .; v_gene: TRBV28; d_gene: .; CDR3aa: CASSSWQTRFSTEAFF; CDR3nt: TGTGCCAGCAGTTCGTGGCAAACAAGATTTTCCACTGAAGCTTTCTTT
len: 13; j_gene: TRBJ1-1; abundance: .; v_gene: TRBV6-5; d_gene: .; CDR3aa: CASSRQLNTEAFF; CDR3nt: TGTGCCAGCAGTAGGCAGCTGAACACTGAAGCTTTCTTT
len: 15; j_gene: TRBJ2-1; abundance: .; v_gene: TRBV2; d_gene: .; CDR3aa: CASRRGQSSGNEQFF; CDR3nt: TGTGCCAGCAGACGAGGACAGTCCTCGGGCAATGAGCAGTTCTTC
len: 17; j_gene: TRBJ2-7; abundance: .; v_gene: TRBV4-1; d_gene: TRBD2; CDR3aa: CASSQDILSGKFYEQYF; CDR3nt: TGCGCCAGCAGCCAAGATATATTAAGCGGGAAGTTCTACGAGCAGTACTTC
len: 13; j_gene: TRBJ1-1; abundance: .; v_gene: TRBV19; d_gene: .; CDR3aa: CASSKKLDTEAFF; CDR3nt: TGTGCCAGTAGTAAGAAGCTGGACACTGAAGCTTTCTTT
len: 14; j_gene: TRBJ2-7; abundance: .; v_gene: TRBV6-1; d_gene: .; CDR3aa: CASRPLGIGDEQYF; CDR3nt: TGTGCCAGCAGGCCTCTGGGCATAGGCGACGAGCAGTACTTC
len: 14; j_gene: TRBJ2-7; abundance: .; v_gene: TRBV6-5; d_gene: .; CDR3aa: CASSYNRADYEQYF; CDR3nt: TGTGCCAGCAGTTATAATCGGGCTGACTACGAGCAGTACTTC
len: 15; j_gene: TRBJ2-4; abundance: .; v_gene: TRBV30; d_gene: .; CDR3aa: CAWSVGFGGKNIQYF; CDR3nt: TGTGCCTGGAGTGTAGGTTTTGGGGGGAAAAACATTCAGTACTTC
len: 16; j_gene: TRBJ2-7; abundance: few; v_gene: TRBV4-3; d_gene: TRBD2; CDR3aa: CASSQDPASGSYEQYF; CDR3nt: TGCGCCAGCAGCCAAGATCCGGCTAGCGGCTCCTACGAGCAGTACTTC
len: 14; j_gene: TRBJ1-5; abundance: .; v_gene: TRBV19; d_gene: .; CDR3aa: CASSPGRRGQPQHF; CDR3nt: TGTGCCAGTAGTCCGGGTCGGAGAGGCCAGCCCCAGCATTTT
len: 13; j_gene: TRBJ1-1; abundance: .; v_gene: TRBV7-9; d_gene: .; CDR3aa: CASRQELDTEAFF; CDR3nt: TGTGCCAGCAGACAGGAGCTGGACACTGAAGCTTTCTTT
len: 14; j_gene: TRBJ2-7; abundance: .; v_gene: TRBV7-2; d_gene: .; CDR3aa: CASSLAGPSKEQYF; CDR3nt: TGTGCCAGCAGCTTAGCCGGACCGAGTAAAGAGCAGTACTTC
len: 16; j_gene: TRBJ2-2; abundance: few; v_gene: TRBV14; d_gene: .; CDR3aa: CASSQVSGLNTGELFF; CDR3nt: TGTGCCAGCAGCCAAGTCAGCGGCCTAAACACCGGGGAGCTGTTTTTT
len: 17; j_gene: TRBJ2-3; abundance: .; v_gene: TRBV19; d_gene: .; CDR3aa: CASSNPTTGASTDTQYF; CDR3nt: TGTGCCAGTAGTAACCCGACGACCGGAGCGAGCACAGATACGCAGTATTTT
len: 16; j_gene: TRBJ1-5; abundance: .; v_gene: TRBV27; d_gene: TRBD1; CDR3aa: CASSSPGQGSNQPQHF; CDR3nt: TGTGCCAGCAGTTCACCGGGACAGGGTAGCAATCAGCCCCAGCATTTT
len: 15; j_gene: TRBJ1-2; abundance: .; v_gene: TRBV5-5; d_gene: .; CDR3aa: CASSLLDLSYYGYTF; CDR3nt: TGTGCCAGCAGCTTGTTGGATCTCTCGTACTATGGCTACACCTTC
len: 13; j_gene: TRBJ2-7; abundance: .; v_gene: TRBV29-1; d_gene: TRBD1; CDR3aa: CSAVRQGSYEQYF; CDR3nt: TGCAGCGCTGTTAGACAGGGCTCCTACGAGCAGTACTTC
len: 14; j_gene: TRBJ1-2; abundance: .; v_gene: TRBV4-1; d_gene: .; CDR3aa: CASSQDNGGRIYTF; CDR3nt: TGCGCCAGCAGCCAAGATAACGGGGGGCGCATCTACACCTTC
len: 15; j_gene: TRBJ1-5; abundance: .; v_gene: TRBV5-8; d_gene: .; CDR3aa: CASSLTGRAYQPQHF; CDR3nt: TGTGCCAGCAGCTTGACCGGAAGAGCCTATCAGCCCCAGCATTTT
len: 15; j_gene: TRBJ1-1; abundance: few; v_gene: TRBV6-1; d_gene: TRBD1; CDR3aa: CASSEFRGRLTEAFF; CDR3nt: TGTGCCAGCAGTGAGTTCAGGGGGCGCTTAACTGAAGCTTTCTTT
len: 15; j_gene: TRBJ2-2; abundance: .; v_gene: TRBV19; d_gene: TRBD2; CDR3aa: CASSSGGGNTGELFF; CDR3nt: TGTGCCAGTAGCAGCGGGGGCGGTAACACCGGGGAGCTGTTTTTT
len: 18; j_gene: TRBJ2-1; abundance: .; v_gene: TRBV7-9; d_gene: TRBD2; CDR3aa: CASSWGMLGLAGGDEQFF; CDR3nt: TGTGCCAGCAGCTGGGGGATGTTGGGACTAGCGGGAGGAGATGAGCAGTTCTTC
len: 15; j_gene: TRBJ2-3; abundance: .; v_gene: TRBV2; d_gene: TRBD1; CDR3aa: CASSGTGGARDTQYF; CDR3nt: TGTGCCAGCAGTGGGACAGGGGGCGCGAGAGATACGCAGTATTTT
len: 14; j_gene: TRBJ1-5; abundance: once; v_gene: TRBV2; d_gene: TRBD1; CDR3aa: CASSEVTGDQPQHF; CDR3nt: TGTGCCAGCAGTGAAGTAACAGGGGATCAGCCCCAGCATTTT
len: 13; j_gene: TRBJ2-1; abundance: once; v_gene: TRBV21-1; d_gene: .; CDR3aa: CASSKEGYNEQFF; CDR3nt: TGTGCCAGCAGCAAGGAGGGCTACAATGAGCAGTTCTTC
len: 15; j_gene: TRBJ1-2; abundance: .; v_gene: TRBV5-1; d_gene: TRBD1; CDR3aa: CASSFLPGQDYGYTF; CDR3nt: TGCGCCAGCAGCTTCCTTCCGGGACAGGACTATGGCTACACCTTC
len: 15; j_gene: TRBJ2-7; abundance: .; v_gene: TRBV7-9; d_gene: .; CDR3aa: CASSSGPTSSYEQYF; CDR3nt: TGTGCCAGCAGCTCGGGACCGACGAGCTCCTACGAGCAGTACTTC
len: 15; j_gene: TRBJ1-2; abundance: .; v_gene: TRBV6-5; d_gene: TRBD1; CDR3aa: CASSYSGTGGYGYTF; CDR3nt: TGTGCCAGCAGTTACTCAGGGACAGGGGGCTATGGCTACACCTTC
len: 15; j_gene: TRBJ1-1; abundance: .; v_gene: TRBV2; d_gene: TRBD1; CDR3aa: CASSAGDSLSTEAFF; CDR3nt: TGTGCCAGCAGTGCAGGGGACAGTTTGTCCACTGAAGCTTTCTTT
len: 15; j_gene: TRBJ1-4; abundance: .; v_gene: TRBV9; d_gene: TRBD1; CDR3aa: CASSSWDRDHEKLFF; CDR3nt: TGTGCCAGCAGCTCATGGGACAGGGATCATGAAAAACTGTTTTTT
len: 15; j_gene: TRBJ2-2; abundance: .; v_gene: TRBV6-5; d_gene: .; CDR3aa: CASSLGHTNTGELFF; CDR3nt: TGTGCCAGCAGCCTCGGACACACGAACACCGGGGAGCTGTTTTTT